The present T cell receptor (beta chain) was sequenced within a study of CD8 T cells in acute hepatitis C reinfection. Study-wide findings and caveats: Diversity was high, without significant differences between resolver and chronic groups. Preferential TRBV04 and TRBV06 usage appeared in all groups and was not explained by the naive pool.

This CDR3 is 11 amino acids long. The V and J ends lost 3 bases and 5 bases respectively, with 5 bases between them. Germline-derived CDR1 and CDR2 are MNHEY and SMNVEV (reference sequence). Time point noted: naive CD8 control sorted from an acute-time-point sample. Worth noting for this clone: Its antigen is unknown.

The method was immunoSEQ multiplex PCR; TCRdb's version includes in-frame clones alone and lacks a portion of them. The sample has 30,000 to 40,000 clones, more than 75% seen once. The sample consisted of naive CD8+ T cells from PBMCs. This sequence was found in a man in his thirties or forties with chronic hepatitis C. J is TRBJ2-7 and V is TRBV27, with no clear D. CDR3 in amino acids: CASSFGNEQYF. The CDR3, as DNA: TGTGCCAGCAGTTTCGGAAACGAGCAGTACTTC.